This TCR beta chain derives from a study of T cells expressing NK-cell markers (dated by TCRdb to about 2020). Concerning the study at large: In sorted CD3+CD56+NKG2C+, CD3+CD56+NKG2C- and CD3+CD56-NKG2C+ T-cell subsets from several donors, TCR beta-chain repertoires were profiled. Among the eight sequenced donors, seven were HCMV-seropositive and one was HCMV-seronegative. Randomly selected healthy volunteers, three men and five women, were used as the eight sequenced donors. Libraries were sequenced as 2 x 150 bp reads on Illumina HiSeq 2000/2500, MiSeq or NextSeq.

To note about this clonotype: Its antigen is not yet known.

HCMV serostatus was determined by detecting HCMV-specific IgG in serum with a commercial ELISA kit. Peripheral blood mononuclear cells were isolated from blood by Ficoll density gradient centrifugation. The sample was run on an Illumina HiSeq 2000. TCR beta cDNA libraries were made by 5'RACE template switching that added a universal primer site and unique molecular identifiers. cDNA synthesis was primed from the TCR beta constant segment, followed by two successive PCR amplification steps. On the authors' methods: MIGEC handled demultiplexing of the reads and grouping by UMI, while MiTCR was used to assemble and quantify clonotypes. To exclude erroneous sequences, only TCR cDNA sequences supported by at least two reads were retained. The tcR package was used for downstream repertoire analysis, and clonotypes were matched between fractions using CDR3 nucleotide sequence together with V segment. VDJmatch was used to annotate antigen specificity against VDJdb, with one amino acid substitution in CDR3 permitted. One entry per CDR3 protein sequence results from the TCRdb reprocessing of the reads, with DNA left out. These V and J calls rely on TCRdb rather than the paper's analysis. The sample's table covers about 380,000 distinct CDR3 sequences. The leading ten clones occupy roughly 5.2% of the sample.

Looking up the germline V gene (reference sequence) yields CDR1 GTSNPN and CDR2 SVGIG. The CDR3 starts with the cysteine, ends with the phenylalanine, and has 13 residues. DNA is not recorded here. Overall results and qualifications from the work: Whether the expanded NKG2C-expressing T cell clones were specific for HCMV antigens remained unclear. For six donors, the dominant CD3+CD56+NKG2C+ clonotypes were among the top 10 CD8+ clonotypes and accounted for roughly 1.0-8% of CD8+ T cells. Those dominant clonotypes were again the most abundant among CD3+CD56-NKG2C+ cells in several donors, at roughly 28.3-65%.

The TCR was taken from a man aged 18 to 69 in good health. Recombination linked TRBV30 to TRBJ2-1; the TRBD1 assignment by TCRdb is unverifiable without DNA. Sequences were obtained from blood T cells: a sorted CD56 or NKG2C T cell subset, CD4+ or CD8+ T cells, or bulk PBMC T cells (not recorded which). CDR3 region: CAWSTGGIGEQFF.